This TCR beta chain was observed in a study of blood T cell repertoires in COVID-19 (dated by TCRdb to 2020 to 2021). For the wider study: Samples covering the acute and convalescent phases of COVID-19 were provided by collaborators in the United States, Italy and Spain. The repertoires were made available in a free public database intended to serve as a resource for research on the immune response to SARS-CoV-2. Subjects who had been exposed to COVID-19, were actively infected with it, or had recovered from it provided the deeply sampled blood TCRbeta repertoires that made up the dataset. The samples were drawn from the first 160 participants of the ongoing ImmuneRACE study and from roughly 1,300 subjects provided by 6 global collaborators. HLA class I and class II types, where available, came from metadata supplied by the sample provider rather than from assay-based typing. The prospective study material was composed of cDNA or gDNA derived from T cells, B-cell-depleted T cells, or PBMCs. The sample metadata nearly always contained a de-identified subject ID, COVID-19 status, age in years and sex.

Overall results and qualifications from the work: The amount of clinical and demographic metadata varied by source and participant and was provided uncurated.

The CDR3 spans 12 residues, from the cysteine through the phenylalanine. CDR3 DNA is the only sequence kept; it has 36 bases, read in frame from the first base. CDR1 and CDR2, looked up from the germline V gene, are ENHRY and SYGVKD. V gives up 11 bases and J gives up 1 base, and the segment between their germline ends measures 11 bases. The collaborating institutions used their own protocols to collect whole blood in K2EDTA tubes. For TCRbeta analysis, collaborators shipped samples as frozen whole blood, isolated PBMCs, or DNA extracted from either of those sample types. TCRbeta CDR3 regions were amplified from genomic DNA using the immunoSEQ Assay, a bias-controlled multiplex PCR. The authors processed their data as follows. The number of nucleated cells in each sample was estimated by amplification of reference gene primers within the assay. To quantify the absolute abundance of each unique TCRbeta CDR3 rearrangement, sequence reads were collapsed and filtered. For each sample, productive Simpson clonality was calculated as the square root of Simpson's diversity index across productive rearrangements. TCRdb retrieved this table from immuneACCESS and kept in-frame rearrangements only. Not all clones are present; in checked studies, unresolved V genes account for under half, and no reason is known for the remainder. V and J calls and clone size are copied from that table; D and trimming were computed from the DNA. The sample table holds approximately 400,000 clones, of which 70% to 90% were seen once. In total, the top ten clones hold about 1.2% of the sample.

A note on this clone: The antigen this receptor binds is unknown. Per-nucleotide qualities are absent, and no much larger clonotype sits a single base away.

Rearrangement joined TRBV10-3 to TRBJ1-1, with no confidently assigned D gene. The sequence was collected from a man between 40 and 49 years old with acute or convalescent COVID-19. Material for sequencing was peripheral blood. In nucleotide form, the sequence is TGTGCCGCGTGCAGACAGAACACTGAAGCTTTCTTT. This gives the protein CAACRQNTEAFF.